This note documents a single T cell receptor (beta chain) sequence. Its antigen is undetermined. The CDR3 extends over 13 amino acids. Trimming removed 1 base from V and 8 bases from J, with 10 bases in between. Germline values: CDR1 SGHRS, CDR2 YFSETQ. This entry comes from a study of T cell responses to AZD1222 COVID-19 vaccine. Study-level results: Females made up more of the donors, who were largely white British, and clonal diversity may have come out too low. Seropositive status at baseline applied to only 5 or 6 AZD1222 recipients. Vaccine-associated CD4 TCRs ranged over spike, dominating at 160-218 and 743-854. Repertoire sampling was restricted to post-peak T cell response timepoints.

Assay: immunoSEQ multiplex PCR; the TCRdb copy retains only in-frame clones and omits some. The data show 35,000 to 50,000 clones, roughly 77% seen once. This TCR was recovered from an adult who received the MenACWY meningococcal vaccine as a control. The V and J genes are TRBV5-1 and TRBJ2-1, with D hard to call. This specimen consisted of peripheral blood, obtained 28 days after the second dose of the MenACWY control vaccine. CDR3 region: CASSLNRPDEQFF. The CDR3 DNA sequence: TGCGCCAGCAGCTTGAATAGACCCGATGAGCAGTTCTTC.